Presented here are 12 T cell receptor beta chains from one specimen sequenced in a study of cytomegalovirus exposure and HLA in healthy donors (dated by TCRdb to between 2016 and 2019). Library preparation used the immunoSEQ multiplex PCR assay. The table comes from immuneACCESS by way of TCRdb, which keeps in-frame sequences with V and J called. Part of the clones is missing from these tables; in studies checked, under half for an unresolved V gene and the rest for unknown reasons. This sample is represented by some 120,000 clones; about 91% of them were singletons. The top ten constitute 1.1% of the sample. The specimen sequenced was PBMCs. The receptors here all came from a woman younger than 35 in good health and CMV-seronegative.

V usage is TRBV9 and J usage is TRBJ2-7; weak D call: TRBD1 (5 bases). V was pared by 4 bases and J by 3 bases, with 17 bases between. The CDR3 has 15 residues. CDR1 is SGDLS and CDR2 is YYNGEE in the germline V gene. CDR3 DNA sequence: TGTGCCAGCAGCCCATCAGGGTCGGTCGACTACGAGCAGTACTTC. Its protein is CASSPSGSVDYEQYF.

The chain is built from TRBV28 and TRBJ1-1, with TRBD1 matching over 9 bases. J gave up 5 bases and V 5 bases, and 3 bases lay outside the gene matches. Germline V gene lookup returns CDR1 MDHEN and CDR2 SYDVKM. The CDR3 length is 13 residues. CDR3 amino acids: CASSRDRVTEAFF. CDR3 nucleotide sequence: TGTGCCAGCAGTCGGGACAGGGTAACTGAAGCTTTCTTT.

This clone is a singleton in its sample. This rearrangement joins TRBV18 to TRBJ2-1, with D possibly TRBD2 on 5 matching bases. Germline V lookup: CDR1 KGHSH, CDR2 LQKENI. V lost 3 bases and J lost 2, with 11 bases in between. The CDR3 sequence is 15 residues long. The CDR3, as DNA: TGTGCCAGCTCACCTCCCGGGGTGACCTACAATGAGCAGTTCTTC. Its translation is CASSPPGVTYNEQFF.

V and J are TRBV6-5 and TRBJ2-5; 7 bases are a match to TRBD1. CDR1 MNHEY and CDR2 SVGAGI come from the germline V gene. V trimming: 4 bases; J trimming: 1 base; junction bases outside the gene matches: 3. The CDR3 sequence is 14 residues long. CDR3 nucleotides: TGTGCCAGCAGTTTGGGGGACAGCCAAGAGACCCAGTACTTC. Translation gives CASSLGDSQETQYF.

V is TRBV6-1 and J is TRBJ1-5; no definite D call. Germline-derived CDR1 and CDR2 are MNHNS and SASEGT. The CDR3 is 14 amino acids. V lost 10 bases and J 0 bases, leaving 13 bases between the germline ends. The CDR3 nucleotides are TGTGCCACTATGATGCCCTATAGCAATCAGCCCCAGCATTTT. Encoded protein: CATMMPYSNQPQHF.

This chain uses TRBV5-1 with TRBJ2-2, with TRBD2 as a possible D gene (5 bases). V lost 8 bases, J lost 2 bases, and 16 bases lay in between. Germline-derived CDR1 and CDR2 are SGHRS and YFSETQ. The CDR3 loop spans 15 amino acids. As DNA, the CDR3 is TGCGCCAGTACCCCGGAGGCAGTTAACACCGGGGAGCTGTTTTTT. Translating gives CASTPEAVNTGELFF. Looking up the rest from reference TRBV5-1 and TRBJ2-2 gives the full variable domain: KAGVTQTPRYLIKTRGQQVTLSCSPISGHRSVSWYQQTPGQGLQFLFEYFSETQRNKGNFPGRFSGRQFSNSRSEMNVSTLELGDSALYLCASTPEAVNTGELFFGEGSRLTVL.

Turning to this clone: Other DNA sequences in the same sample also yield this CDR3. CDR3 DNA: TGCGCCAGCAGCACCGGGAACACTGAAGCTTTCTTT. Its translation: CASSTGNTEAFF. The J gene is TRBJ1-1, the V gene TRBV5-1, with no clear D. Per germline, CDR1 SGHRS and CDR2 YFSETQ. This CDR3 comprises 12 residues. The V end was cut by 4 bases, the J end by 1 base, with 5 bases between.

This chain links TRBV5-4 with TRBJ2-7; 7 nucleotides agree with TRBD2. The CDR3 has 16 residues. The V gene's germline CDR1 is SGHNT and CDR2 YYREEE (reference sequence). The trim removed 3 bases at V and 2 bases at J, leaving 11 bases unmatched. The CDR3 bases are TGTGCCAGCAGCTCTACCCAGGGCGGGAGTCCCTACGAGCAGTACTTC. It translates to CASSSTQGGSPYEQYF.

The genes are TRBV5-1 and TRBJ2-2; 9 nucleotides line up with TRBD2. Germline loops: CDR1 SGHRS, CDR2 YFSETQ. V was pared by 4 bases and J by 5 bases, with 9 bases of the junction left unmatched. The CDR3 has 16 residues. The CDR3 DNA reads TGCGCCAGCAGCCGGGCCGGGACTAGCCGGACCGGGGAGCTGTTTTTT. Translating it yields CASSRAGTSRTGELFF.

This rearrangement joins TRBV6-5 to TRBJ2-3, with a tentative D call TRBD2 (5 bases). V was cut by 0 bases and J by 3 bases, with 13 bases left in between. The germline CDR1 and CDR2 sequences are MNHEY and SVGAGI. The CDR3 has 16 residues. CDR3 in DNA: TGTGCCAGCAGTTACTCCGGGGTTCCGAGGACAGATACGCAGTATTTT. Translating gives CASSYSGVPRTDTQYF.

J is TRBJ1-5 and V is TRBV28; D might be TRBD1 (6 bases). The CDR3 has 17 amino acids. V was pared by 6 bases and J by 0 bases, with 18 bases between. Per the germline V gene, CDR1 is MDHEN and CDR2 is SYDVKM. As DNA, the CDR3 is TGTGCCAGCAGCCTCGGACAGATCCCCCTTAGCAATCAGCCCCAGCATTTT. Translating it yields CASSLGQIPLSNQPQHF.

The V gene is TRBV7-2, the J gene TRBJ2-1; 9 bases agree with TRBD1. Looked up from germline, CDR1 is SGHTA and CDR2 is FQGNSA. V was clipped by 5 bases and J by 5 bases; unmatched bases: 7. This CDR3 region has 15 residues. Here the CDR3 DNA reads TGTGCCAGCAGCCCGCGACAGGGGGGCAACAATGAGCAGTTCTTC. It yields the protein CASSPRQGGNNEQFF.